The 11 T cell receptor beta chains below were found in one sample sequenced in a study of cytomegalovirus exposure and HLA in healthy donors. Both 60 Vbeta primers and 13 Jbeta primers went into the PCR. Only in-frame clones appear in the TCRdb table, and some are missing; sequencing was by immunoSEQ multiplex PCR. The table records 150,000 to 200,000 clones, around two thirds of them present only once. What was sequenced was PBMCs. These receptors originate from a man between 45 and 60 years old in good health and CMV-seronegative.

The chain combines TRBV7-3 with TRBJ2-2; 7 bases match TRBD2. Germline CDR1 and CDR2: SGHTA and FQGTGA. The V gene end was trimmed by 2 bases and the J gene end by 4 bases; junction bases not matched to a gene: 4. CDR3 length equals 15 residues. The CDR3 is CASSLGEGFTGELFF. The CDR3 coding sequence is TGTGCCAGCAGCTTAGGGGAGGGGTTCACCGGGGAGCTGTTTTTT.

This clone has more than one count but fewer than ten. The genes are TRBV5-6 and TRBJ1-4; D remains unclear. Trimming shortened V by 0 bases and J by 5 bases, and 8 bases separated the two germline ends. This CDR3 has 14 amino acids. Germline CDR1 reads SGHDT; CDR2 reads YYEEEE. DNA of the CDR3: TGTGCCAGCAGCTTGGCCAGGTCAAATGAAAAACTGTTTTTT. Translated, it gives CASSLARSNEKLFF.

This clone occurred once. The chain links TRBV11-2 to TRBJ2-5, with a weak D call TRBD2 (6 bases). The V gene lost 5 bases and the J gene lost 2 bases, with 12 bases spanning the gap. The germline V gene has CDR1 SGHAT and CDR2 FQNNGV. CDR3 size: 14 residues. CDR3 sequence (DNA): TGTGCCAGCAGCCTTGGGACTCCACAAGAGACCCAGTACTTC. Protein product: CASSLGTPQETQYF.

CDR3 in DNA: TGTGCCAGCAGCGGAACAGGGGCCCAGACCCAGTACTTC. Translating it yields CASSGTGAQTQYF. J is TRBJ2-5 and V is TRBV9; 7 positions match TRBD1. This CDR3 region has 13 residues. From germline, CDR1 is SGDLS and CDR2 YYNGEE. The J segment lost 6 bases and the V segment lost 3 bases, leaving 5 bases of the junction unmatched. The full variable domain, with the rest looked up from reference TRBV9 and TRBJ2-5, is DSGVTQTPKHLITATGQRVTLRCSPRSGDLSVYWYQQSLDQGLQFLIQYYNGEERAKGNILERFSAQQFPDLHSELNLSSLELGDSALYFCASSGTGAQTQYFGPGTRLLVL.

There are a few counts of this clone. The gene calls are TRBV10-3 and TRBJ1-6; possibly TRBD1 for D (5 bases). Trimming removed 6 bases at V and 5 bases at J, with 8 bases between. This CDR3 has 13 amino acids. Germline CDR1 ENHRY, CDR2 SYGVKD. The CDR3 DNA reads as TGTGCCATCAGCAGGGCGAATAATTCACCCCTCCACTTT. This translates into CAISRANNSPLHF.

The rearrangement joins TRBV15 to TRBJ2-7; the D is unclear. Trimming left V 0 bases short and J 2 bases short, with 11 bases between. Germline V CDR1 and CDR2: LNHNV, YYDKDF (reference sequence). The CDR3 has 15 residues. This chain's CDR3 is CATSREAGLTYEQYF. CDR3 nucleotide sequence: TGTGCCACCAGCAGAGAGGCAGGCCTTACCTACGAGCAGTACTTC. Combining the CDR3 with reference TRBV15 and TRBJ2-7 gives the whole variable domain DAMVIQNPRYQVTQFGKPVTLSCSQTLNHNVMYWYQQKSSQAPKLLFHYYDKDFNNEADTPDNFQSRRPNTSFCFLDIRSPGLGDTAMYLCATSREAGLTYEQYFGPGTRLTVT.

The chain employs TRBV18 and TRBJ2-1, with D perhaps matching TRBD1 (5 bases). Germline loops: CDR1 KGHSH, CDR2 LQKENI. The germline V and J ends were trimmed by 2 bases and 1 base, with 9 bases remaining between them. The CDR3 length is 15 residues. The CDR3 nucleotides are TGTGCCAGCTCACCAGGGGCAGGATCCTACAATGAGCAGTTCTTC. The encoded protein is CASSPGAGSYNEQFF.

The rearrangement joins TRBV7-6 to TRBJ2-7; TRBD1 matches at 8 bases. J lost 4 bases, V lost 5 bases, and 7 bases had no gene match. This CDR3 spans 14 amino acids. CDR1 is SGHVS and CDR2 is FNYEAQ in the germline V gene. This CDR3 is CASSIGTGTYEQYF. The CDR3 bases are TGTGCCAGCAGCATTGGGACAGGAACTTACGAGCAGTACTTC. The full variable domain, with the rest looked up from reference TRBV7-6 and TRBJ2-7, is GAGVSQSPRYKVTKRGQDVALRCDPISGHVSLYWYRQALGQGPEFLTYFNYEAQQDKSGLPNDRFSAERPEGSISTLTIQRTEQRDSAMYRCASSIGTGTYEQYFGPGTRLTVT.

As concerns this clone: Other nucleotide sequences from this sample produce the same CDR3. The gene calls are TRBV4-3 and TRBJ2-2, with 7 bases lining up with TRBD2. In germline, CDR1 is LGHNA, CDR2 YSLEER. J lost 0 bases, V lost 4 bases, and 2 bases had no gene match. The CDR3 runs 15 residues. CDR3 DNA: TGCGCCAGCAGCCTTGGGGGGGCGAACACCGGGGAGCTGTTTTTT. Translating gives CASSLGGANTGELFF.

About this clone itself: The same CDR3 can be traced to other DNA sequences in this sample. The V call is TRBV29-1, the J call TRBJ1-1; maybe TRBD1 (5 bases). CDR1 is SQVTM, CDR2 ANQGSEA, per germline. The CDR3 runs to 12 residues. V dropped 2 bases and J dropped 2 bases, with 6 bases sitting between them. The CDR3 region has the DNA TGCAGCGTTGAACAGGGAAACACTGAAGCTTTCTTT. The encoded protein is CSVEQGNTEAFF.

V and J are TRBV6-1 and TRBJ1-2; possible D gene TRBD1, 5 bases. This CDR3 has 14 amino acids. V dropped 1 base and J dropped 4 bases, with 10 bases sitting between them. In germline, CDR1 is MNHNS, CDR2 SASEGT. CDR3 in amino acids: CASSEGGGSYGYTF. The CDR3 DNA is TGTGCCAGCAGTGAAGGCGGGGGAAGCTATGGCTACACCTTC.